This T cell receptor beta chain was identified in a study of T cells in Graves' hyperthyroidism and ophthalmopathy. At least ten counts were recorded for this clonotype. TCR beta CDR3 region amplification was performed from RNA transcripts. The HTBI primer set was used in a first-round RT-PCR of the TCR CDR3. TCRdb processed the multiplex PCR reads anew with MiXCR; each CDR3 protein has one entry. Of hundreds of thousands of distinct CDR3 sequences listed, less than 15% are singletons. Germline CDR1 is DFQATT and CDR2 is SNEGSKA (reference sequence). V was pared by 0 bases and J by 2 bases, with 8 bases between. CDR3 length: 14 residues.

Sequenced input: blood. The source is a woman between 18 and 29 years old with Graves' hyperthyroidism. The chain links TRBV20-1 to TRBJ1-5; D is uncertain. CDR3 DNA sequence: TGCAGTGCTAGAGACTCGGGCGGCAATCAGCCCCAGCATTTT. Protein product: CSARDSGGNQPQHF.